This T cell receptor beta chain was sequenced for a study of radiotherapy plus CTLA-4 blockade in lung cancer. The data were produced by immunoSEQ multiplex PCR, yet TCRdb's version contains in-frame clones alone and is incomplete. The table includes roughly 70,000 clones, roughly 87% detected once. There are a few counts of this clone. Germline CDR1 is KGHSH and CDR2 is LQKENI. The junction had 10 bases not matched to a gene; V was cut back by 3 bases and J by 4 bases. This CDR3 is built from 16 residues. The genes are TRBV18 and TRBJ1-2; 8 positions match TRBD1. The starting material was peripheral blood, obtained from a patient treated with radiotherapy plus ipilimumab. The source of this sequence is a human donor with non-small cell lung cancer that progressed on radiotherapy plus ipilimumab. The CDR3 DNA reads as TGTGCCAGCTCACCTTTCAGACAGGGGTGGATCTATGGCTACACCTTC. This translates into CASSPFRQGWIYGYTF.